There are a few counts of the clone carrying this T cell receptor (beta chain). This CDR3 has 16 amino acids. After removal of 2 bases from V and 5 bases from J, the junction contained 6 bases not matched to a gene. CDR1 is SGHTA, CDR2 FQGNSA, per germline. These data belong to a study of T cells after yellow fever vaccination. TCR cDNA was made by 5'RACE template switching, adding a universal primer site and UMIs. TCRdb passed the 5' RACE reads through MiXCR, listing each CDR3 protein once. In the table there are roughly 250,000 distinct CDR3 sequences, roughly 13% of which are singletons. This rearrangement joins TRBV7-2 to TRBJ2-7; 13 bases align to TRBD2. This specimen was CD4+ T cells sorted from PBMCs, taken 45 days after the yellow fever booster vaccination. The receptor comes from a man under 40 who received the YFV17D yellow fever vaccine. The CDR3, as DNA: TGTGCCAGCAGCTTAAGGACTAGCGGGAGTTCCCACGAGCAGTACTTC. Translated, it gives CASSLRTSGSSHEQYF.